Below are 6 T cell receptor beta chains sequenced from a single sample in a study of blood T cell repertoires in COVID-19. Sequencing used immunoSEQ multiplex PCR; TCRdb keeps in-frame clones, though not all of them. The table shows around 180,000 clones, with roughly 70% occurring only once. The sample comprised peripheral blood. These receptors came from an elderly woman with acute or convalescent COVID-19.

The chain recombines TRBV7-2 with TRBJ2-5; possibly TRBD2 for D (5 bases). This CDR3 region has 15 residues. From germline, CDR1 is SGHTA and CDR2 FQGNSA. V shed 1 base and J shed 5 bases, with 14 bases lying between them. The CDR3 sequence is CASSLDGLEAETQYF. CDR3 nucleotide sequence: TGTGCCAGCAGCTTAGACGGACTGGAGGCGGAGACCCAGTACTTC. The full variable domain, its missing parts supplied by reference TRBV7-2 and TRBJ2-5, is GAGVSQSPSNKVTEKGKDVELRCDPISGHTALYWYRQSLGQGLEFLIYFQGNSAPDKSGLPSDRFSAERTGGSVSTLTIQRTQQEDSAVYLCASSLDGLEAETQYFGPGTRLLVL.

V usage is TRBV6-5 and J usage is TRBJ1-1; the D gene is possibly TRBD1 (5 bases). V shed 5 bases and J shed 3 bases, with 16 bases lying between them. The germline V gene has CDR1 MNHEY and CDR2 SVGAGI. The CDR3 is 15 residues long. CDR3 bases: TGTGCCAGCAGTCTGACAGCGATGGCGGACACTGAAGCTTTCTTT. Encoded protein: CASSLTAMADTEAFF.

The chain employs TRBV5-1 and TRBJ1-2; 9 bases agree with TRBD1. The CDR3 is 16 amino acids. Germline V lookup: CDR1 SGHRS, CDR2 YFSETQ. The trim removed 0 bases at V and 4 bases at J, leaving 7 bases unmatched. CDR3 bases: TGCGCCAGCAGCTTGGGATCGGGACAGGGAGGCTATGGCTACACCTTC. Translation: CASSLGSGQGGYGYTF.

This clone showed up just once. V is TRBV4-3 and J is TRBJ2-1; 11 nucleotides align to TRBD1. The V gene's germline CDR1 is LGHNA and CDR2 YSLEER. The ends lost 0 bases at V and 6 bases at J; junction bases unmatched: 4. This CDR3 is 16 amino acids long. This chain's CDR3 is CASSQDLGTGGNEQFF. The CDR3 bases are TGCGCCAGCAGCCAAGATCTCGGGACAGGGGGCAATGAGCAGTTCTTC.

This chain connects TRBV5-4 to TRBJ2-7; TRBD2 aligns across 7 bases. Germline V CDR1 and CDR2: SGHNT, YYREEE (reference sequence). With V trimmed by 4 bases and J by 2 bases, 6 bases remained unmatched. The CDR3 totals 14 residues. The DNA for the CDR3 is TGTGCCAGCAGCCCAAAGCGGGGAACCTACGAGCAGTACTTC. It translates to CASSPKRGTYEQYF.

This clone showed up just once. The chain carries TRBV5-1 and TRBJ1-5; TRBD1 matches at 9 bases. After removal of 0 bases from V and 6 bases from J, the junction contained 7 bases not matched to a gene. The CDR3 sequence is 16 residues long. Germline V gene lookup returns CDR1 SGHRS and CDR2 YFSETQ. The CDR3 region has the DNA TGCGCCAGCAGCTTGGAATTAACAGGGGGCAGTCAGCCCCAGCATTTT. Amino acid sequence: CASSLELTGGSQPQHF.